Each of the 17 T cell receptor beta chains below was sequenced from the same sample in a study of OX40 agonist ivuxolimab in advanced cancers. TCRdb's table, derived via immunoSEQ multiplex PCR, lists solely in-frame clones and lacks some. This sample has roughly 100,000 clones; around 85% occur once, and the top ten carry approximately 4.2%. Sample: CD4+ or CD8+ T cells sorted from blood, taken in a trial of the OX40 agonist ivuxolimab. All receptors derive from an adult with an advanced solid tumor such as melanoma, head and neck, liver or kidney cancer.

The chain joins TRBV19 to TRBJ2-1, with TRBD2 identical over 11 bases. The V and J ends lost 5 bases and 2 bases, in that order; junction bases with no gene match: 20. Per germline, CDR1 LNHDA and CDR2 SQIVND (reference sequence). CDR3 length: 21 residues. The chain's CDR3 is CASSPRRLSGRAIGTYNEQFF. CDR3 bases: TGTGCCAGTAGTCCCCGCCGACTTAGCGGGAGGGCTATAGGAACCTACAATGAGCAGTTCTTC.

The V gene is TRBV6-5, the J gene TRBJ2-7; D could derive from TRBD1 or TRBD2 (5 bases each). The CDR3 spans 15 residues. Trimming removed 2 bases at V and 4 bases at J, with 15 bases between. In germline, CDR1 is MNHEY, CDR2 SVGAGI. CDR3 nucleotide sequence: TGTGCCAGCAGTTACCCGGGGACCGGTCGGTACGAGCAGTACTTC. It encodes CASSYPGTGRYEQYF.

V usage is TRBV5-1 and J usage is TRBJ2-3; D possibly uses TRBD1 or TRBD2 (5 bases each). The CDR3 length is 16 residues. V was pared by 4 bases and J by 5 bases, with 20 bases between. Looked up from germline, CDR1 is SGHRS and CDR2 is YFSETQ. CDR3 loop: CASSKVVGATVDTQYF. Written as DNA, the CDR3 is TGCGCCAGCAGCAAAGTCGTCGGGGCAACGGTAGATACGCAGTATTTT.

The genes are TRBV27 and TRBJ2-3; D unresolved. The CDR3 is 17 amino acids. Trimming cost V 5 bases and J 4 bases, with 22 bases left between them. CDR1 is MNHEY and CDR2 is SMNVEV in the germline V gene (reference sequence). The CDR3 sequence is CASSPPLWRASADTQYF. CDR3 coding DNA: TGTGCCAGCAGTCCGCCTCTTTGGAGAGCGAGTGCAGATACGCAGTATTTT.

This rearrangement joins TRBV11-2 to TRBJ1-2, with TRBD1 identical over 9 bases. The junction had 13 bases not matched to a gene; V was cut back by 6 bases and J by 2 bases. This CDR3 is 17 amino acids long. CDR1 SGHAT and CDR2 FQNNGV come from the germline V gene. The CDR3 sequence: CASRKLNGDRENYGYTF. Written as DNA, the CDR3 is TGTGCCAGCAGAAAGCTTAATGGGGACAGGGAAAACTATGGCTACACCTTC.

This clone is a singleton in its sample. J is TRBJ2-5 and V is TRBV28; 7 bases match TRBD2. Trimming removed 4 bases from V and 5 bases from J; junction bases left unmatched: 7. The germline CDR1 and CDR2 sequences are MDHEN and SYDVKM. CDR3 length: 14 amino acids. The CDR3 DNA sequence: TGTGCCAGCAGTTGGCGGGAGTATGCGGAGACCCAGTACTTC. Its translation: CASSWREYAETQYF. Full variable domain (outside the CDR3, taken from reference TRBV28 and TRBJ2-5): DVKVTQSSRYLVKRTGEKVFLECVQDMDHENMFWYRQDPGLGLRLIYFSYDVKMKEKGDIPEGYSVSREKKERFSLILESASTNQTSMYLCASSWREYAETQYFGPGTRLLVL.

This chain links TRBV6-5 with TRBJ2-2; D might be TRBD2 (5 bases). V was clipped by 4 bases and J by 0 bases, with 12 bases between them. CDR1 and CDR2 from the germline V gene are MNHEY and SVGAGI. The CDR3 is 16 amino acids. The CDR3 protein is CASSFHGNSNTGELFF. The CDR3 DNA follows: TGTGCCAGCAGTTTCCACGGGAATTCGAACACCGGGGAGCTGTTTTTT.

The V and J genes are TRBV7-9 and TRBJ2-5, with D possibly matching TRBD2 (6 bases). The CDR3 has 13 amino acids. The V end lost 3 bases, the J end lost 5 bases, and 10 bases lay between the germline ends. CDR1 and CDR2 from the germline V gene are SEHNR and FQNEAQ (reference sequence). The CDR3 sequence is CASSLGGGETQYF. The CDR3, as DNA: TGTGCCAGCAGCTTGGGGGGAGGCGAGACCCAGTACTTC.

This sequence joins TRBV5-6 and TRBJ2-7; TRBD2 aligns across 10 bases. V lost 5 bases to trimming and J lost 5 bases; unmatched junction nucleotides: 13. The CDR3 length is 16 residues. CDR1 is SGHDT and CDR2 is YYEEEE in the germline V gene. CDR3 protein: CASSSTSGRAPHEQYF. CDR3 in DNA: TGTGCCAGCAGTTCAACAAGCGGGAGGGCCCCCCACGAGCAGTACTTC.

With respect to this clone: Its ends do not fully match the called genes, so a read error is possible. This chain joins TRBV23-1 and TRBJ2-1; tentative D call: TRBD1 (6 bases). TRBV23-1 is marked as an open reading frame, function uncertain. The CDR3 spans 9 residues. As DNA, the CDR3 is TGCGCCAGCAGCCCGACAGGACTCTTC. The encoded protein is CASSPTGLF.

This chain uses TRBV5-1 with TRBJ1-1, with D hard to call. CDR3 length equals 14 residues. From germline, CDR1 is SGHRS and CDR2 YFSETQ. Trimming removed 2 bases at V and 4 bases at J, with 12 bases between. The CDR3 sequence is CASSLGGFFTEAFF. CDR3 bases: TGCGCCAGCAGCTTAGGAGGGTTTTTCACTGAAGCTTTCTTT.

This clone appeared a single time. The chain employs TRBV20-1 and TRBJ2-1; no firm D call. V lost 0 bases and J lost 6, with 3 bases in between. This CDR3 spans 11 amino acids. CDR1 is DFQATT and CDR2 is SNEGSKA in the germline V gene (reference sequence). This CDR3 is CSARDPNEQFF. The CDR3 DNA sequence: TGCAGTGCTAGAGATCCCAATGAGCAGTTCTTC.

The chain links TRBV2 to TRBJ2-5; no definite D call. CDR3 length: 12 residues. Trimming stripped 0 bases from V and 5 bases from J, with 4 bases between. Germline CDR1 reads SNHLY; CDR2 reads FYNNEI. The CDR3 loop is CASSEARETQYF. As DNA, the CDR3 is TGTGCCAGCAGTGAAGCACGGGAGACCCAGTACTTC.

The chain employs TRBV28 and TRBJ2-1, with D unresolved. Looked up from germline, CDR1 is MDHEN and CDR2 is SYDVKM. V lost 3 bases and J lost 2, with 5 bases in between. The CDR3 sequence is 13 residues long. CDR3: CASSFPPYNEQFF. CDR3 coding DNA: TGTGCCAGCAGTTTCCCTCCCTACAATGAGCAGTTCTTC. The entire variable domain, with the rest obtained from reference TRBV28 and TRBJ2-1, is as follows: DVKVTQSSRYLVKRTGEKVFLECVQDMDHENMFWYRQDPGLGLRLIYFSYDVKMKEKGDIPEGYSVSREKKERFSLILESASTNQTSMYLCASSFPPYNEQFFGPGTRLTVL.

This chain joins TRBV28 and TRBJ1-5, with D tentatively TRBD1 (5 bases). Germline CDR1 MDHEN, CDR2 SYDVKM. The V end was cut by 5 bases, the J end by 0 bases, with 17 bases between. The CDR3 runs to 17 residues. The DNA for the CDR3 is TGTGCCAGCAGTCTTGCTCCCGGGAGGGGTAGCAATCAGCCCCAGCATTTT. It specifies CASSLAPGRGSNQPQHF.

This clone was counted only a few times. The V gene is TRBV7-8, the J gene TRBJ2-7; D is possibly TRBD1 (5 bases). Germline lookup yields CDR1 SGHVS and CDR2 FQNEAQ. The CDR3 length is 15 residues. Trimming shortened V by 1 base and J by 2 bases, and 12 bases separated the two germline ends. The CDR3 DNA is TGTGCCAGCAGCTTAGTCAGGGTCCCACCCTACGAGCAGTACTTC. It encodes CASSLVRVPPYEQYF.

This clone was counted only a few times. The V and J genes are TRBV19 and TRBJ2-6; TRBD2 might be the D (6 bases). There are 17 residues in the CDR3. The V and J ends lost 5 bases and 4 bases respectively, with 18 bases between them. CDR1 and CDR2 (germline): LNHDA, SQIVND (reference sequence). The CDR3 spells CASSPQEGWKGANVLTF. DNA for the CDR3: TGTGCCAGTAGTCCCCAGGAGGGATGGAAGGGGGCCAACGTCCTGACTTTC.